The 8 T cell receptor beta chains below all came from one sample that was sequenced in a study of identical twins. From the 5' RACE reads, TCRdb called clonotypes with MiXCR, one entry per CDR3 protein. The sample comprises 500,000 to 650,000 distinct CDR3 sequences, 7.1% of which are singletons, and 1.5% to 2% rests with the top ten. The sample was also linked to a second study, of yellow fever vaccine responses in identical twins.

Sequencing input: PBMCs. These receptors were taken from a woman younger than 30 in good health.

This clonotype was found many times. CDR3 DNA: TGTGCCATCAGTGAGTCGATGCCAAATTCAGAGCAGTACTTC. Its translation is CAISESMPNSEQYF. The chain recombines TRBV10-3 with TRBJ2-7; D not certain. CDR3 length equals 14 residues. Germline CDR1 ENHRY, CDR2 SYGVKD. V lost 0 bases and J lost 7, with 13 bases in between.

A few counts support this clonotype. The rearrangement joins TRBV20-1 to TRBJ2-2; 7 nucleotides line up with TRBD2. Germline trimming cut 1 base from V and 1 base from J; bases unmatched to any gene: 3. CDR1 and CDR2 from the germline V gene are DFQATT and SNEGSKA (reference sequence). The CDR3 runs 15 residues. Here the CDR3 DNA reads TGCAGTGCTAGAGTGGGCGGGGGGAACACCGGGGAGCTGTTTTTT. Translated, it gives CSARVGGGNTGELFF.

To note about this clonotype: The junction differs from germline at one of its ends, possibly a read error. DNA for the CDR3: TGTGCCACCAACGGGGGCGCGGGTTACAATGACCAGTTCTTC. Encoded protein: CATNGGAGYNDQFF. This chain links TRBV24-1 with TRBJ2-1; either TRBD1 or TRBD2 may supply D (6 bases each). Germline V gene sequence: CDR1 KGHDR, CDR2 SFDVKD. This CDR3 contains 14 residues.

The sample holds a few counts of this clonotype. J is TRBJ2-5 and V is TRBV6-5; D is ambiguous. CDR3 length: 15 amino acids. The germline V gene encodes CDR1 MNHEY and CDR2 SVGAGI. Trimming pared 0 bases from V and 5 bases from J, leaving 13 bases between. The CDR3 region has the DNA TGTGCCAGCAGTTACTCGACTGGCGTCTTGGAGACCCAGTACTTC. Its protein product is CASSYSTGVLETQYF.

The V call is TRBV4-1, the J call TRBJ2-1; a weak D match, TRBD2 (5 bases). CDR1 is MGHRA and CDR2 is YSYEKL in the germline V gene. CDR3 size: 16 residues. The V end lost 1 base, the J end lost 3 bases, and 13 bases lay between the germline ends. CDR3 DNA sequence: TGCGCCAGCAGCCAAGTAATTGCGGGTGTCTACAATGAGCAGTTCTTC. This codes for CASSQVIAGVYNEQFF.

There are many counts of this clonotype. This CDR3 reads CASSFATQETQYF. CDR3 nucleotide sequence: TGCGCCAGCAGCTTTGCGACCCAAGAGACCCAGTACTTC. This chain connects TRBV5-1 to TRBJ2-5; D not resolved. Per germline, CDR1 SGHRS and CDR2 YFSETQ. There are 13 residues in the CDR3. Trimming stripped 2 bases from V and 1 base from J, with 6 bases between. Full variable domain (rest looked up from reference TRBV5-1 and TRBJ2-5): KAGVTQTPRYLIKTRGQQVTLSCSPISGHRSVSWYQQTPGQGLQFLFEYFSETQRNKGNFPGRFSGRQFSNSRSEMNVSTLELGDSALYLCASSFATQETQYFGPGTRLLVL.

V and J are TRBV5-5 and TRBJ2-3; TRBD1 or TRBD2 may be the D gene (5 bases each). V was trimmed by 0 bases and J by 1 base, leaving 12 bases between them. Germline CDR1 reads SGHKS; CDR2 reads YYEKEE (reference sequence). The CDR3 extends over 16 amino acids. The CDR3, as DNA: TGTGCCAGCAGCTTGGGGACGGGGACGGGCACAGATACGCAGTATTTT. Translation gives CASSLGTGTGTDTQYF.

This clonotype turned up a few times. The chain combines TRBV13 with TRBJ2-5, with 8 bases fitting TRBD2. V lost 5 bases, J lost 4 bases, and 12 bases stayed unmatched. The CDR3 contains 16 residues. Germline V CDR1 and CDR2: PRHDT, FYEKMQ (reference sequence). The CDR3 loop is CASSHIAGSSPETQYF. CDR3 in DNA: TGTGCCAGCAGCCATATAGCGGGGAGTTCTCCAGAGACCCAGTACTTC.